Following are 7 T cell receptor beta chains from one sample sequenced in a study of T cells after posttransplantation cyclophosphamide. The protocol was immunoSEQ multiplex PCR, while the TCRdb copy is restricted to in-frame clones and leaves out a portion. The table records around 9,000 clones, roughly 98% of them present only once. The sequenced sample was naive CD8+ T cells sorted from PBMCs. The receptors come from a man aged 50-59 years in good health, CMV-negative, and a related stem cell transplant donor.

This chain connects TRBV9 to TRBJ2-1; TRBD2 matches at 14 bases. V gave up 4 bases and J gave up 5 bases; unmatched junction bases: 11. CDR1 is SGDLS and CDR2 is YYNGEE in the germline V gene. The CDR3 consists of 18 residues. The CDR3 nucleotides read TGTGCCAGCAGCCCCCGACTAGCGGGGGGGCTTATAGACAATGAGCAGTTCTTC. Its translation: CASSPRLAGGLIDNEQFF.

The rearrangement joins TRBV11-2 to TRBJ1-4; TRBD1 aligns across 12 bases. This CDR3 comprises 16 residues. V shed 3 bases, J shed 8 bases, and the junction held 7 bases outside the gene matches. The germline CDR1 and CDR2 sequences are SGHAT and FQNNGV. The CDR3 DNA reads TGTGCCAGCAGCTTGGGTGGGACAGGGGGCGCGGAAAAACTGTTTTTT. It specifies CASSLGGTGGAEKLFF.

This clone was observed a single time. This chain connects TRBV7-9 to TRBJ1-2; TRBD1 might be the D (5 bases). V shed 1 base and J shed 3 bases, with 9 bases lying between them. The CDR3 contains 14 residues. Germline assignment: CDR1 SEHNR and CDR2 FQNEAQ (reference sequence). The DNA of the CDR3 is TGTGCCAGCAGCTTAGGGGGGGGAGACTATGGCTACACCTTC. This encodes CASSLGGGDYGYTF.

DNA for the CDR3: TGTGCCAGCAGCCCGGGGAATGAGCAGTTCTTC. It is translated as CASSPGNEQFF. V gene TRBV7-9 combines with J gene TRBJ2-1; D is perhaps TRBD2 (5 bases). The V end lost 5 bases, the J end lost 7 bases, and 6 bases lay between the germline ends. This CDR3 is 11 amino acids long. Germline V gene sequence: CDR1 SEHNR, CDR2 FQNEAQ (reference sequence).

This CDR3 reads CASIPRWGELTDTQYF. The CDR3 nucleotides are TGTGCCAGCATCCCCAGGTGGGGAGAACTCACAGATACGCAGTATTTT. V gene TRBV7-9 combines with J gene TRBJ2-3; D possibly corresponds to TRBD2 (5 bases). Deletions cut 7 bases from V and 2 bases from J, with 19 bases between. The CDR3 sequence is 16 residues long. Germline V gene sequence: CDR1 SEHNR, CDR2 FQNEAQ (reference sequence).

The chain joins TRBV4-1 to TRBJ2-1; 9 bases fit TRBD2. The CDR3 is 16 amino acids. The germline CDR1 and CDR2 sequences are MGHRA and YSYEKL. V shed 4 bases and J 1 base; nucleotides not matched to a gene: 5. CDR3 residues: CASSLSGGFSYNEQFF. CDR3 sequence (DNA): TGCGCCAGCAGCCTTAGCGGGGGTTTTTCCTACAATGAGCAGTTCTTC.

As to this clone: The sample has other DNA sequences that encode this CDR3 too. CDR3 in DNA: TGTGCCAGCAGCGTTGAGCAGGGGTGGAACACTGAAGCTTTCTTT. Residues: CASSVEQGWNTEAFF. This rearrangement joins TRBV7-9 to TRBJ1-1; D might be TRBD1 (6 bases). There are 15 residues in the CDR3. Trimming pared 5 bases from V and 1 base from J, leaving 14 bases between. From germline, CDR1 is SEHNR and CDR2 FQNEAQ (reference sequence).